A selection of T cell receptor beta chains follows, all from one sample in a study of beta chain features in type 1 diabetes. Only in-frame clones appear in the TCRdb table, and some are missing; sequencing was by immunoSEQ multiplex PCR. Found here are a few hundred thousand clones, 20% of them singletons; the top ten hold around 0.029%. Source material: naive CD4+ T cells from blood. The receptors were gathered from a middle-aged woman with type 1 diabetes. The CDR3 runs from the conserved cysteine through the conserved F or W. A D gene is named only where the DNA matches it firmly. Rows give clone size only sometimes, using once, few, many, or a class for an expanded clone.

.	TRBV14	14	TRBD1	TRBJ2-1	CASSLRTGYNEQFF	TGTGCCAGCAGCCTTCGGACAGGGTACAATGAGCAGTTCTTC
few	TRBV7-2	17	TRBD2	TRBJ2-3	CASRPPSGRFLADTQYF	TGTGCCAGCAGGCCTCCTAGCGGGAGGTTCTTGGCAGATACGCAGTATTTT
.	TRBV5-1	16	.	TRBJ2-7	CASSSPDRSSSYEQYF	TGCGCCAGCAGCTCCCCAGACAGGTCAAGTTCCTACGAGCAGTACTTC
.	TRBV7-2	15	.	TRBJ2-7	CASSLDGPAVYEQYF	TGTGCCAGCAGCTTAGACGGCCCCGCGGTCTACGAGCAGTACTTC
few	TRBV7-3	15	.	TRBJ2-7	CASSSTGTSAYEQYF	TGTGCCAGCAGCTCAACCGGGACTTCCGCCTACGAGCAGTACTTC
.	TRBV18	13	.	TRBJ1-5	CASSLGEGEPQHF	TGTGCCAGCTCCCTCGGAGAGGGTGAGCCCCAGCATTTT
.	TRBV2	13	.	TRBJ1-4	CASSGQLPGKLFF	TGTGCCAGCAGCGGCCAGCTACCGGGGAAACTGTTTTTT
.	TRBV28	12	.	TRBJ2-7	CASRVASYEQYF	TGTGCCAGCAGGGTGGCCTCCTACGAGCAGTACTTC
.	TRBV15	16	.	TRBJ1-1	CATSRGGGQGILEAFF	TGTGCCACCAGCAGAGGCGGCGGGCAGGGGATTCTGGAAGCTTTCTTT
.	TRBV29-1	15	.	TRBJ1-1	CSVEDRREMNTEAFF	TGCAGCGTTGAAGATCGGAGGGAGATGAACACTGAAGCTTTCTTT
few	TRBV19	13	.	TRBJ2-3	CASSPGSTDTQYF	TGTGCCAGTAGTCCGGGGTCCACAGATACGCAGTATTTT
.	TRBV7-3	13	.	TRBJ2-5	CASSLQGRETQYF	TGTGCCAGCAGCTTACAGGGTCGAGAGACCCAGTACTTC
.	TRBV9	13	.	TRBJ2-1	CASSATGRDEQFF	TGTGCCAGCAGCGCCACAGGGCGAGATGAGCAGTTCTTC
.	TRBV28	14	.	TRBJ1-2	CASSLPTGHYGYTF	TGTGCCAGCAGTTTACCCACAGGGCACTATGGCTACACCTTC
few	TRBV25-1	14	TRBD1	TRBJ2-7	CASSEFGTAYEQYF	TGTGCCAGCAGTGAATTTGGGACAGCCTACGAGCAGTACTTC
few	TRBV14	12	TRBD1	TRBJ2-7	CASSTGDSRVYF	TGTGCCAGCAGCACCGGGGACAGCCGGGTTTACTTC
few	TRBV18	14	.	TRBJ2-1	CASSPSQGWNEQFF	TGTGCCAGCTCACCGAGCCAGGGGTGGAATGAGCAGTTCTTC
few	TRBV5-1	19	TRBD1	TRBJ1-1	CASSLRSRDRDFPNTEAFF	TGCGCCAGCAGCTTGAGGTCCAGGGACAGGGACTTTCCGAACACTGAAGCTTTCTTT
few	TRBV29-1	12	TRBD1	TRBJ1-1	CSGDRQNTEAFF	TGCAGCGGGGACAGACAGAACACTGAAGCTTTCTTT
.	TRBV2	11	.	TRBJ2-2	CAARGNGELFF	TGTGCCGCTAGAGGGAACGGGGAGCTGTTTTTT
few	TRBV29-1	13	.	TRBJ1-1	CSVEVSSYTEAFF	TGCAGCGTTGAAGTTAGCAGTTACACTGAAGCTTTCTTT
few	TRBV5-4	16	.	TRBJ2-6	CASRKGDTSGANVLTF	TGTGCCAGCAGGAAAGGGGATACCTCTGGGGCCAACGTCCTGACTTTC
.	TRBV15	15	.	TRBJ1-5	CATSRDTGIAQPQHF	TGTGCCACCAGCAGAGATACAGGGATCGCTCAGCCCCAGCATTTT
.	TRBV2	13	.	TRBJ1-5	CASIWDNNQPQHF	TGTGCCAGCATATGGGACAACAATCAGCCCCAGCATTTT
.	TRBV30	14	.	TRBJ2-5	CAWSGLGLTETQYF	TGTGCCTGGAGTGGGCTCGGACTAACGGAGACCCAGTACTTC
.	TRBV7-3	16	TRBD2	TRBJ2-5	CASSLTGLAGGETQYF	TGTGCCAGCAGCTTAACGGGCCTAGCGGGAGGAGAGACCCAGTACTTC
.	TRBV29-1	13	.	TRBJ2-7	CSVDGGLGAEQYF	TGCAGCGTTGACGGGGGGCTGGGCGCCGAGCAGTACTTC
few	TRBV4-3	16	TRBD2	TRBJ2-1	CASSQDWTSEYNEQFF	TGCGCCAGCAGCCAAGATTGGACTAGCGAGTACAATGAGCAGTTCTTC
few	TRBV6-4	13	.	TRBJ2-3	CASSAGFTDTQYF	TGTGCCAGCAGTGCAGGGTTTACAGATACGCAGTATTTT
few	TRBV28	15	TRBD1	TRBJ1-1	CASSLRGGTAVEAFF	TGTGCCAGCAGTTTAAGGGGTGGGACAGCCGTTGAAGCTTTCTTT
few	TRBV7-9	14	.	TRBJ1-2	CASSLTASNYGYTF	TGTGCCAGCAGCCTAACAGCCAGCAACTATGGCTACACCTTC
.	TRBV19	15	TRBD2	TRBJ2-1	CASSRGLAGNNEQFF	TGTGCCAGTAGTAGGGGACTAGCGGGGAACAATGAGCAGTTCTTC
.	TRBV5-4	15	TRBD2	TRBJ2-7	CASSLSGGAGYEQYF	TGTGCCAGCAGCTTGTCGGGAGGGGCGGGCTACGAGCAGTACTTC
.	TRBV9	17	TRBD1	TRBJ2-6	CASSLLTGLPGANVLTF	TGTGCCAGCAGCCTTTTGACAGGGCTCCCTGGGGCCAACGTCCTGACTTTC
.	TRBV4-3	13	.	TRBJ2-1	CASSQAAGGEQFF	TGCGCCAGCAGCCAAGCTGCCGGAGGTGAGCAGTTCTTC
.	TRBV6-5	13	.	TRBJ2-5	CASSYYPQETQYF	TGTGCCAGCAGTTATTATCCCCAAGAGACCCAGTACTTC
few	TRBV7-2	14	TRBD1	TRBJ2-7	CASSSQDRVYEQYF	TGTGCCAGCAGCTCTCAGGACAGGGTGTACGAGCAGTACTTC
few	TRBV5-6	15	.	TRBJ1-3	CASSLNAGVGNTIYF	TGTGCCAGCAGCTTGAACGCAGGGGTCGGAAACACCATATATTTT
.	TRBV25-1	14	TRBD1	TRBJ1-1	CASSVQGAGTEAFF	TGTGCCAGCAGTGTACAGGGGGCAGGGACTGAAGCTTTCTTT
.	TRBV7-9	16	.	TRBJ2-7	CASSLVPSGSSYEQYF	TGTGCCAGCAGCTTAGTCCCCTCAGGAAGCTCCTACGAGCAGTACTTC
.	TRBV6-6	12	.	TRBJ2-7	CASSPSGHEQYF	TGTGCCAGCAGTCCGTCAGGGCACGAGCAGTACTTC
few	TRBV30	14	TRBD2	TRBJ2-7	CAWSNGLAGAEQYF	TGTGCCTGGAGCAACGGGCTAGCGGGAGCCGAGCAGTACTTC
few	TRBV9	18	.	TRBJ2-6	CASSVAPTAFSGANVLTF	TGTGCCAGCAGCGTAGCCCCCACAGCCTTCTCTGGGGCCAACGTCCTGACTTTC
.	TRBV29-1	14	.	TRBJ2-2	CSASGLQGIGELFF	TGCAGCGCCTCGGGACTCCAAGGGATTGGGGAGCTGTTTTTT
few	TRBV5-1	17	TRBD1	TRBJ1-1	CASSTAGTGGVGTEAFF	TGCGCCAGCAGCACCGCCGGGACAGGGGGCGTGGGAACTGAAGCTTTCTTT
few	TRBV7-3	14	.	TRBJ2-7	CASSPGLQGTEQYF	TGTGCCAGCAGCCCCGGGCTACAGGGCACCGAGCAGTACTTC
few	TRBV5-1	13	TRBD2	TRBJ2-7	CASSLREGLEQYF	TGCGCCAGCAGCTTGCGGGAGGGCTTGGAGCAGTACTTC
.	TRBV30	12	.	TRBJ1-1	CAWETGNTEAFF	TGTGCCTGGGAAACAGGGAACACTGAAGCTTTCTTT
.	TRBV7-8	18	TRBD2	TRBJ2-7	CASSLRFGGRLQRGEQYF	TGTGCCAGCAGCTTAAGGTTCGGGGGGAGGCTACAAAGGGGCGAGCAGTACTTC
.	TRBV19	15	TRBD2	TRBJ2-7	CASSSGLAGLYEQYF	TGTGCCAGTAGTTCGGGACTAGCGGGGCTCTACGAGCAGTACTTC
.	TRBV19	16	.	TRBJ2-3	CASSIQATSPTDTQYF	TGTGCCAGTAGTATACAGGCAACGAGTCCCACAGATACGCAGTATTTT
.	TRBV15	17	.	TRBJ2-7	CATSRDLGRTASYEQYF	TGTGCCACCAGCAGAGATCTAGGTAGGACAGCCTCCTACGAGCAGTACTTC
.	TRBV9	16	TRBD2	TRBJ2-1	CASSAVAGTTYNEQFF	TGTGCCAGCAGCGCAGTAGCGGGGACAACCTACAATGAGCAGTTCTTC
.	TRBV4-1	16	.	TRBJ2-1	CASSHPGLSPYNEQFF	TGCGCCAGCAGTCATCCCGGACTTTCTCCCTACAATGAGCAGTTCTTC
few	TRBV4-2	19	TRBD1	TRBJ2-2	CASSPSGDSLGANTGELFF	TGTGCCAGCAGCCCTTCTGGGGACAGTCTCGGTGCGAACACCGGGGAGCTGTTTTTT